The following is a T cell receptor beta chain sequence with its context. The data are from a study of blood T cell repertoires in COVID-19. Study overall: The origin of the acute and convalescent COVID-19 samples was the United States, Italy and Spain. T cells, B-cell-depleted T cells, or PBMCs provided the cDNA or gDNA that served as material.

Repertoires were generated with immunoSEQ multiplex PCR, while TCRdb's copy carries only in-frame clones and drops some. The top ten hold around 13% of the sample, which has around 80,000 clones, around 80% seen once. Trimming removed 7 bases from V and 5 bases from J; junction bases left unmatched: 12. CDR1 MNHEY and CDR2 SVGAGI come from the germline V gene. The CDR3 sequence is 15 residues long. Enrolment of Seattle patients took place during active infection, and they were followed longitudinally. The chain recombines TRBV6-5 with TRBJ2-5; TRBD2 aligns across 8 bases. The sequenced sample was peripheral blood. The clonotype was recovered from a man aged 50 to 60 with COVID-19, enrolled during active disease. The CDR3 sequence: CASTPGGAPRETQYF. The CDR3, as DNA: TGTGCCAGCACCCCGGGAGGGGCGCCTAGGGAGACCCAGTACTTC.